A selection of T cell receptor beta chains follows, all from one sample in a study of blood T cells in healthy people across ages. TCRdb called the 5' RACE reads again in MiXCR, with one record for every CDR3 protein. The data contain over 1.5 million distinct CDR3 sequences, roughly 50% of them singletons. Input material: blood. The receptor source for this set is a woman between 35 and 50 years old in good health. Each CDR3 is given with its conserved first and last residue. The D gene is left open where the match is weak. Rows give clone size only sometimes, using once, few, many, or a class for an expanded clone.

CDR3 protein	CDR3 DNA	D gene	V gene	J gene	clone size
CSVNRGSTDTQYF	TGCAGTGTTAACAGGGGGAGTACGGATACGCAGTATTTT	TRBD1	TRBV20-1	TRBJ2-3	few
CATSSLGDSRTFF	TGTGCCACCAGCAGCTTAGGGGACAGTAGGACTTTCTTT	TRBD1	TRBV15	TRBJ1-1	.
CASKPGQRNTEAFF	TGTGCCAGCAAACCCGGACAGAGGAACACTGAAGCTTTCTTT	.	TRBV27	TRBJ1-1	.
CSATDGTDTQYF	TGCAGTGCTACGGACGGCACAGATACGCAGTATTTT	.	TRBV20-1	TRBJ2-3	.
CASSPLGPRDGYTF	TGTGCCAGCAGCCCCCTGGGGCCGCGGGATGGCTACACCTTC	.	TRBV7-9	TRBJ1-2	.
CASSLRTAHLGPAQYF	TGTGCCAGCAGTCTCCGGACGGCCCATCTTGGCCCGGCCCAGTACTTC	.	TRBV28	TRBJ2-5	.
CASSKPGQTNTGELFF	TGTGCCAGCAGCAAACCGGGACAGACAAACACCGGGGAGCTGTTTTTT	TRBD1	TRBV3-1	TRBJ2-2	once
CASSLTRDPYNEQFF	TGTGCCAGCAGTTTAACCAGGGATCCCTACAATGAGCAGTTCTTC	.	TRBV27	TRBJ2-1	few
CASSLQGLGTQYF	TGTGCCAGCAGTTTACAGGGGTTGGGGACCCAGTACTTC	.	TRBV27	TRBJ2-5	few
CASLLSAGRRAEAFF	TGTGCCAGCCTACTTTCGGCGGGACGTAGGGCTGAAGCTTTCTTT	.	TRBV12-3/TRBV12-4	TRBJ1-1	few
CASSNRTGSPLAQYF	TGCGCCAGCAGCAACCGGACAGGGTCACCCCTGGCGCAGTATTTT	TRBD1	TRBV5-1	TRBJ2-3	.
CASSLVGSRSPLHF	TGTGCCAGCAGCTTAGTGGGGTCGCGGTCACCCCTCCACTTT	.	TRBV11-1	TRBJ1-6	.
CASSFILGGDPNYGYTF	TGTGCCAGCAGTTTCATCCTGGGGGGGGACCCTAACTATGGCTACACCTTC	.	TRBV6-6	TRBJ1-2	.
CASSFLDRLGETQYF	TGTGCCAGCAGTTTCCTGGACAGATTGGGTGAGACCCAGTACTTC	.	TRBV6-2/TRBV6-3	TRBJ2-5	.
CASSLQQGGNTEAFF	TGCGCCAGCAGCTTGCAGCAGGGAGGGAACACTGAAGCTTTCTTT	.	TRBV5-1	TRBJ1-1	.
CASSLRPRVPFLETQYF	TGTGCCAGCAGTCTACGGCCACGGGTCCCTTTCCTGGAGACCCAGTACTTC	.	TRBV6-2/TRBV6-3	TRBJ2-5	.
CASSPGTGGAGANVLTF	TGTGCCAGCTCACCCGGGACAGGGGGCGCTGGGGCCAACGTCCTGACTTTC	TRBD1	TRBV18	TRBJ2-6	.
CASRRIAGGPSEQFF	TGTGCCAGCAGGCGAATAGCGGGGGGCCCTAGTGAGCAGTTCTTC	TRBD2	TRBV27	TRBJ2-1	.
CASNQQGANSPLHF	TGTGCCAGCAACCAACAGGGGGCGAATTCACCCCTCCACTTT	TRBD1	TRBV7-2	TRBJ1-6	.
CASSPRQGAREQFF	TGTGCCAGCAGCCCAAGACAGGGGGCCAGAGAGCAGTTCTTC	TRBD1	TRBV11-3	TRBJ2-1	.
CSAKQGQPQHF	TGCAGTGCGAAACAGGGTCAGCCCCAGCATTTT	.	TRBV20-1	TRBJ1-5	.
CASSQAALRDPSYEQYF	TGTGCCAGCAGCCAAGCGGCTCTCCGGGACCCCTCCTACGAGCAGTACTTC	.	TRBV14	TRBJ2-7	.
CAIRDRTLNNSPLHF	TGTGCCATCAGGGACCGGACATTGAATAATTCACCCCTCCACTTT	.	TRBV10-3	TRBJ1-6	.
CASTAGTGKSYEQYF	TGTGCCAGCACCGCCGGGACAGGGAAGTCCTACGAGCAGTACTTC	TRBD1	TRBV6-5	TRBJ2-7	.
CASSHTGQLNTEAFF	TGCGCCAGCAGCCATACGGGACAGCTGAACACTGAAGCTTTCTTT	TRBD1	TRBV4-1	TRBJ1-1	.